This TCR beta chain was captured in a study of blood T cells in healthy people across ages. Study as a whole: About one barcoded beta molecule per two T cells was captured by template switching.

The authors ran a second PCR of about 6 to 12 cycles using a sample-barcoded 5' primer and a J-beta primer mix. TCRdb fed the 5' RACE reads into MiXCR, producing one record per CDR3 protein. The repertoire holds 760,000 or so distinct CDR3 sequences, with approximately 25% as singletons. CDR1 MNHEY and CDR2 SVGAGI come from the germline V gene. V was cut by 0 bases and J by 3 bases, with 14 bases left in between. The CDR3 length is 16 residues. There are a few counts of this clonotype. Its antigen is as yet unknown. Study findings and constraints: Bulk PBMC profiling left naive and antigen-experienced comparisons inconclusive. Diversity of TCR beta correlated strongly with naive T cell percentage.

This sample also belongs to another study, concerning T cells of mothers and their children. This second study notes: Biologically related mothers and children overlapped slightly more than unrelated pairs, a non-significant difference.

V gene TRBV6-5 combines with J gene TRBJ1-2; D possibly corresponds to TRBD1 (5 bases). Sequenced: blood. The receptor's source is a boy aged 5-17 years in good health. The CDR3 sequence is CASSYSQTRADYGYTF. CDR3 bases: TGTGCCAGCAGTTACTCCCAAACCAGGGCGGACTATGGCTACACCTTC.